A selection of T cell receptor beta chains follows, all from one sample in a study of cytomegalovirus exposure and HLA in healthy donors. The data were produced by immunoSEQ multiplex PCR, yet TCRdb's version contains in-frame clones alone and is incomplete. The table includes 130,000 or so clones, 70% to 85% detected once. The specimen sequenced was PBMCs. These receptors were taken from a young woman in good health and CMV-seropositive. Each CDR3 is given without its conserved first and last residue. The order of the fields is CDR3 protein, clone size, V gene, J gene. Only part of the rows carry a size: once, few, many, or a class if the clone is expanded.

CDR3 protein: ASSVGAFHEQY
clone size: NA
V gene: TRBV9
J gene: TRBJ2-7

CDR3 protein: ASGRQGFGTGELF
clone size: NA
V gene: TRBV6-1
J gene: TRBJ2-2

CDR3 protein: ASSQPFREGANYGYT
clone size: NA
V gene: TRBV4-1
J gene: TRBJ1-2

CDR3 protein: AWTSGGPYNEQF
clone size: few
V gene: TRBV30
J gene: TRBJ2-1

CDR3 protein: ASSESAHNTDTQY
clone size: NA
V gene: TRBV10-1
J gene: TRBJ2-3

CDR3 protein: ASSKNSGGADEQF
clone size: few
V gene: TRBV11-3
J gene: TRBJ2-1

CDR3 protein: ASSPSTVNEQY
clone size: NA
V gene: TRBV18
J gene: TRBJ2-7

CDR3 protein: ASSANRGATKYEQY
clone size: NA
V gene: TRBV25-1
J gene: TRBJ2-7

CDR3 protein: ASSKEGRNWANHQPQH
clone size: NA
V gene: TRBV21-1
J gene: TRBJ1-5

CDR3 protein: ASSFDRVDEKLF
clone size: NA
V gene: TRBV14
J gene: TRBJ1-4

CDR3 protein: ASSDAGGPGDTQY
clone size: NA
V gene: TRBV5-6
J gene: TRBJ2-3

CDR3 protein: AISITGGNYGYT
clone size: NA
V gene: TRBV10-3
J gene: TRBJ1-2

CDR3 protein: ASSQPEGTFNTGELF
clone size: NA
V gene: TRBV4-1
J gene: TRBJ2-2

CDR3 protein: ASSPARAHTDTQY
clone size: once
V gene: TRBV6-4
J gene: TRBJ2-3

CDR3 protein: ASSGRGGNTEAF
clone size: once
V gene: TRBV27
J gene: TRBJ1-1

CDR3 protein: SGPTDQPQH
clone size: few
V gene: TRBV20-1
J gene: TRBJ1-5

CDR3 protein: ASSLDDSRLPLH
clone size: NA
V gene: TRBV5-1
J gene: TRBJ1-6

CDR3 protein: ASSVAPVANTGELF
clone size: NA
V gene: TRBV9
J gene: TRBJ2-2

CDR3 protein: ASSFSPTDTQY
clone size: NA
V gene: TRBV5-1
J gene: TRBJ2-3

CDR3 protein: SSSPRLAGALSSYNEQF
clone size: NA
V gene: TRBV7-9
J gene: TRBJ2-1

CDR3 protein: ASRGTIYNEQF
clone size: NA
V gene: TRBV27
J gene: TRBJ2-1

CDR3 protein: ASSDGPDTGELF
clone size: NA
V gene: TRBV5-6
J gene: TRBJ2-2

CDR3 protein: ASSQITGGQPQH
clone size: NA
V gene: TRBV4-1
J gene: TRBJ1-5

CDR3 protein: ASSSQWAEAF
clone size: NA
V gene: TRBV27
J gene: TRBJ1-1

CDR3 protein: AGSLEGGVYSNTGELF
clone size: NA
V gene: TRBV4-1
J gene: TRBJ2-2

CDR3 protein: ASSGGGENIQY
clone size: NA
V gene: TRBV6-1
J gene: TRBJ2-4

CDR3 protein: ASRGTGFQETQY
clone size: NA
V gene: TRBV4-1
J gene: TRBJ2-5

CDR3 protein: ATLAGNEQF
clone size: NA
V gene: TRBV10-3
J gene: TRBJ2-1

CDR3 protein: ASSDTGGGQPQH
clone size: NA
V gene: TRBV6-6
J gene: TRBJ1-5

CDR3 protein: ASSEFLAGEETQY
clone size: once
V gene: TRBV25-1
J gene: TRBJ2-5

CDR3 protein: ASSSGQGWETQY
clone size: NA
V gene: TRBV5-8
J gene: TRBJ2-5

CDR3 protein: ASSSQTGALYNEQF
clone size: once
V gene: TRBV5-5
J gene: TRBJ2-1

CDR3 protein: ASSFGQGPLETQY
clone size: NA
V gene: TRBV5-1
J gene: TRBJ2-5

CDR3 protein: ASSQLAGGQETQY
clone size: NA
V gene: TRBV5-1
J gene: TRBJ2-5

CDR3 protein: AITGGATDTQY
clone size: few
V gene: TRBV10-3
J gene: TRBJ2-3

CDR3 protein: ASLAIQETQY
clone size: NA
V gene: TRBV2
J gene: TRBJ2-5

CDR3 protein: ASTVSNYGYT
clone size: NA
V gene: TRBV6-6
J gene: TRBJ1-2

CDR3 protein: ASSGMEGKLF
clone size: NA
V gene: TRBV7-9
J gene: TRBJ1-4

CDR3 protein: ASNYPGNEQF
clone size: NA
V gene: TRBV6-5
J gene: TRBJ2-1

CDR3 protein: ATWGGTGSYEQY
clone size: few
V gene: TRBV10-3
J gene: TRBJ2-7

CDR3 protein: ASSSGQGSSPLH
clone size: NA
V gene: TRBV7-3
J gene: TRBJ1-6

CDR3 protein: SSSLERVRSYT
clone size: NA
V gene: TRBV7-9
J gene: TRBJ1-2

CDR3 protein: SSEIAGNEQY
clone size: NA
V gene: TRBV7-9
J gene: TRBJ2-7

CDR3 protein: SSSLAGGGTDTQY
clone size: NA
V gene: TRBV7-9
J gene: TRBJ2-3

CDR3 protein: ASSYWRGGFGETQY
clone size: NA
V gene: TRBV7-2
J gene: TRBJ2-5